Listed here are 19 T cell receptor beta chains from one sample, sequenced in a study of blood T cell repertoires in COVID-19. TCRdb's copy holds only in-frame clones and misses some; the assay was immunoSEQ multiplex PCR. The data show under 250,000 clones, nearly 95% seen once. The sequenced sample was peripheral blood. These receptors came from a man between 25 and 39 years old with COVID-19, enrolled during active disease.

This chain uses TRBV18 with TRBJ2-5, with TRBD2 matching 8 bases. V lost 6 bases and J lost 5; bases outside the gene matches: 11. The length of the CDR3 is 15 residues. CDR1 KGHSH and CDR2 LQKENI come from the germline V gene. The CDR3 DNA sequence: TGTGCCAGCTCCGGCGGGGGGCTACTTCTGGAGACCCAGTACTTC. The encoded protein is CASSGGGLLLETQYF.

The sample holds one count of this clone. This CDR3 is CASSETVGEPQHF. CDR3 sequence (DNA): TGTGCCAGCAGTGAGACAGTCGGTGAGCCCCAGCATTTT. The V call is TRBV6-4, the J call TRBJ1-5; a weak D match, TRBD1 (5 bases). There are 13 residues in the CDR3. Germline V gene sequence: CDR1 MRHNA, CDR2 SNTAGT. V dropped 3 bases and J dropped 8 bases, with 11 bases sitting between them.

V and J are TRBV10-2 and TRBJ1-5, with TRBD1 as a possible D gene (5 bases). The CDR3 runs 17 residues. V was cut by 1 base and J by 2 bases, with 15 bases left in between. Germline V gene sequence: CDR1 WSHSY, CDR2 SAAADI. The chain's CDR3 is CASSEWSRQGGNQPQHF. CDR3 DNA: TGCGCCAGCAGTGAGTGGTCGCGGCAGGGTGGCAATCAGCCCCAGCATTTT.

This clone has just one count. The chain uses TRBV7-9 and TRBJ2-7; 8 nucleotides line up with TRBD1. The CDR3 length is 15 residues. The V gene end was trimmed by 3 bases and the J gene end by 6 bases; junction bases not matched to a gene: 10. Germline lookup yields CDR1 SEHNR and CDR2 FQNEAQ (reference sequence). The CDR3 nucleotides are TGTGCCAGCAGCTTTCGGGGCCAGACAGGGGTCGAGCAGTACTTC. Protein sequence: CASSFRGQTGVEQYF.

The V gene is TRBV6-5, the J gene TRBJ1-4, with 9 bases that match TRBD1. The CDR3 length is 15 residues. The J segment lost 7 bases and the V segment lost 4 bases, leaving 7 bases of the junction unmatched. Germline-derived CDR1 and CDR2 are MNHEY and SVGAGI. The DNA of the CDR3 is TGTGCCAGCAGTTCGATGGGGACAGGGAGTGAAAAACTGTTTTTT. It yields the protein CASSSMGTGSEKLFF.

J is TRBJ1-3 and V is TRBV5-1; 8 nucleotides align to TRBD1. Germline CDR1 and CDR2: SGHRS and YFSETQ. J lost 2 bases, V lost 3 bases, and 4 bases had no gene match. The CDR3 totals 15 residues. CDR3: CASSSGGVPGNTIYF. The CDR3 DNA is TGCGCCAGCAGCTCAGGGGGCGTACCTGGAAACACCATATATTTT. Variable domain in full (rest from reference TRBV5-1 and TRBJ1-3): KAGVTQTPRYLIKTRGQQVTLSCSPISGHRSVSWYQQTPGQGLQFLFEYFSETQRNKGNFPGRFSGRQFSNSRSEMNVSTLELGDSALYLCASSSGGVPGNTIYFGEGSWLTVV.

CDR3 sequence reads: CASSIRGQFEAYEQYF. CDR3 DNA: TGTGCCAGTAGTATAAGAGGACAGTTTGAGGCCTACGAGCAGTACTTC. The chain carries TRBV19 and TRBJ2-7; TRBD1 is a possible D gene (6 bases). V was pared by 2 bases and J by 2 bases, with 16 bases between. The CDR3 spans 16 residues. The germline CDR1 and CDR2 sequences are LNHDA and SQIVND (reference sequence).

The sample holds one count of this clone. The chain recombines TRBV4-1 with TRBJ1-6, with 7 bases identical to TRBD1. V lost 2 bases and J lost 9; bases outside the gene matches: 10. Looked up from germline, CDR1 is MGHRA and CDR2 is YSYEKL. This CDR3 has 16 residues. The CDR3 sequence: CASSQYRQGPFSPLHF. CDR3 bases: TGCGCCAGCAGCCAATACCGACAGGGCCCCTTTTCACCCCTCCACTTT.

The V gene is TRBV11-3, the J gene TRBJ2-5, with D uncertain. V was trimmed by 2 bases and J by 1 base, leaving 5 bases between them. The CDR3 extends over 13 amino acids. Germline V gene data show CDR1 as SGHNT and CDR2 as YENEEA. The CDR3 coding sequence is TGTGCCAGCAGCTTAATGGCCCAAGAGACCCAGTACTTC. Translating gives CASSLMAQETQYF.

This CDR3 is CASSHPLGAGDEDEQYF. In DNA form, the CDR3 reads TGTGCCAGCAGCCACCCCCTAGGGGCGGGGGACGAAGACGAGCAGTACTTC. The V and J genes are TRBV3-1 (or the pseudogene TRBV3-2) and TRBJ2-7; 7 bases align to TRBD2. The CDR3 contains 17 residues. The germline V gene encodes CDR1 LGHDT and CDR2 YNNKEL (reference sequence). With 3 bases clipped from V and 5 bases from J, the junction kept 16 bases outside the gene matches.

The chain is built from TRBV19 and TRBJ1-3; 8 bases are a match to TRBD1. This CDR3 spans 15 amino acids. Trimming at V came to 4 bases and at J to 0 bases, leaving 2 bases not matched to a gene. In germline, CDR1 is LNHDA, CDR2 SQIVND (reference sequence). The CDR3 DNA sequence: TGTGCCAGTAGTAGGGACAGGAGCTCTGGAAACACCATATATTTT. Translated: CASSRDRSSGNTIYF.

The rearrangement links TRBV10-1 to TRBJ2-3; 9 bases map to TRBD2. The CDR3 is made up of 16 amino acids. The germline gives CDR1 WNHNN, CDR2 SYGVQD (reference sequence). V shed 4 bases, J shed 4 bases, and the junction held 9 bases outside the gene matches. CDR3 DNA: TGCGCCAGCAGTGCGGAGCGGGGGGAACCCCCAGATACGCAGTATTTT. Residues: CASSAERGEPPDTQYF.

This clone was counted between two and nine times. V is TRBV9 and J is TRBJ2-2, with unresolved D. Germline V gene data show CDR1 as SGDLS and CDR2 as YYNGEE. V was clipped by 4 bases and J by 2 bases, with 15 bases between them. The CDR3 consists of 16 residues. CDR3 loop: CASSPEVRINTGELFF. The DNA of the CDR3 is TGTGCCAGCAGCCCCGAGGTGCGGATTAACACCGGGGAGCTGTTTTTT.

This clone was seen once. This chain connects TRBV3-1 (or the pseudogene TRBV3-2) to TRBJ1-5, with D possibly being TRBD1 (5 bases). The CDR3 length is 14 residues. The ends were cut back, 3 bases at V and 7 bases at J, with 13 bases in the middle. The germline gives CDR1 LGHDT, CDR2 YNNKEL (reference sequence). CDR3 coding DNA: TGTGCCAGCAGCCATCCTGGGGCCGGACAGCCCCAGCATTTT. It is translated as CASSHPGAGQPQHF.

V gene TRBV9 combines with J gene TRBJ2-1; TRBD1 aligns across 10 bases. J was trimmed by 4 bases and V by 2 bases; bases with no gene match: 6. The V gene's germline CDR1 is SGDLS and CDR2 YYNGEE. This CDR3 contains 16 residues. CDR3 DNA sequence: TGTGCCAGCAGCGTTCCCGGGACAGGGGTTTACAATGAGCAGTTCTTC. The encoded protein is CASSVPGTGVYNEQFF.

In regard to this clone: Other DNA sequences within the sample encode an identical CDR3. V gene TRBV4-1 combines with J gene TRBJ1-5; 8 positions match TRBD1. The CDR3 length is 15 residues. The germline V gene has CDR1 MGHRA and CDR2 YSYEKL. J lost 6 bases, V lost 0 bases, and 4 bases had no gene match. CDR3 residues: CASSQDTQGGQPQHF. CDR3 bases: TGCGCCAGCAGCCAAGATACACAGGGGGGTCAGCCCCAGCATTTT.

The chain recombines TRBV27 with TRBJ1-1; no clear D. This CDR3 has 13 residues. Germline V CDR1 and CDR2: MNHEY, SMNVEV (reference sequence). Trimming took 1 base from V and 1 from J, leaving 4 bases between them. The CDR3 sequence is CASSLWQNTEAFF. In nucleotides, the CDR3 is TGTGCCAGCAGTTTATGGCAGAACACTGAAGCTTTCTTT.

This clone was detected once. The rearrangement joins TRBV13 to TRBJ1-3; tentative D call: TRBD1 (6 bases). Per germline, CDR1 PRHDT and CDR2 FYEKMQ (reference sequence). Between the trimmed V and J ends, which lost 2 bases and 5 bases, there was a span of 16 bases. The CDR3 loop spans 16 amino acids. This CDR3 reads CASSLKPQGLRNTIYF. Written as DNA, the CDR3 is TGTGCCAGCAGCTTAAAACCGCAGGGGTTAAGAAACACCATATATTTT.

The chain carries TRBV19 and TRBJ1-2; 7 bases map to TRBD1. Germline trimming cut 7 bases from V and 5 bases from J; bases unmatched to any gene: 7. The length of the CDR3 is 13 residues. Germline CDR1 and CDR2: LNHDA and SQIVND (reference sequence). CDR3 bases: TGTGCCAGTATGGGGACAGTGGGGTATGGCTACACCTTC. Encoded protein: CASMGTVGYGYTF. The whole variable domain, filled in from reference TRBV19 and TRBJ1-2, reads DGGITQSPKYLFRKEGQNVTLSCEQNLNHDAMYWYRQDPGQGLRLIYYSQIVNDFQKGDIAEGYSVSREKKESFPLTVTSAQKNPTAFYLCASMGTVGYGYTFGSGTRLTVV.